This passage covers 9 T cell receptor beta chains from one sample sequenced in a study of shared clonotypes between healthy human individuals. Produced via immunoSEQ multiplex PCR; TCRdb's table is partial and in-frame only. The sample contains 2 million to 3 million clones, approximately 90% of which appear only once. What was sequenced was naive CD4+ T cells sorted from blood. The sample's subset: CD45RA+ positively selected. These receptors all come from a man aged 18 to 35 in good health.

The chain couples TRBV30 to TRBJ2-7; D is unresolved. The CDR3 has 12 amino acids. Trimming took off 0 bases at V and 7 bases at J, with 10 bases between the two ends. CDR1 is GTSNPN and CDR2 is SVGIG in the germline V gene (reference sequence). The chain's CDR3 is CAWSVLSKEQYF. As DNA, the CDR3 is TGTGCCTGGAGTGTACTATCAAAGGAGCAGTACTTC.

The genes are TRBV9 and TRBJ2-3, with 9 positions matching TRBD2. The V segment lost 3 bases and the J segment 3 bases; nucleotides outside the gene matches: 8. CDR1 SGDLS and CDR2 YYNGEE come from the germline V gene. The CDR3 loop spans 16 amino acids. CDR3 region: CASSDRAGGRTDTQYF. CDR3 bases: TGTGCCAGCAGCGACCGAGCGGGAGGTAGGACAGATACGCAGTATTTT.

This clone was detected once. This chain joins TRBV6-5 and TRBJ2-7, with D perhaps given as TRBD1 or TRBD2 (5 bases each). The CDR3 loop spans 13 amino acids. The germline V gene encodes CDR1 MNHEY and CDR2 SVGAGI. Trimming pared 8 bases from V and 13 bases from J, leaving 24 bases between. The CDR3 DNA reads as TGTGCCAGCGGGGGAAGGCCCCCAGGGCTTCAATACTTC. Translating gives CASGGRPPGLQYF.

The chain employs TRBV1 and TRBJ2-3; the D call in the table, TRBD2, was not verified against the DNA. TRBV1 is designated a pseudogene. There are 19 residues in the CDR3. CDR3 sequence (DNA): TGCACCAGCAGCCAAGATAGGGTACTAGCGGGGAGGGGCACAGATACGCAGTATTTT. As protein: CTSSQDRVLAGRGTDTQYF.

The CDR3 sequence: CASSLPRIWDGYTF. The CDR3 bases are TGTGCCAGCAGCTTGCCCCGGATCTGGGATGGCTACACCTTC. The gene calls are TRBV5-6 and TRBJ1-2, with D unclear. The CDR3 is 14 amino acids. Germline V CDR1 and CDR2: SGHDT, YYEEEE. Trimming left V 1 base short and J 6 bases short, with 13 bases between.

Notes on this clone: At one of its ends the junction is not consistent with the germline gene, which may arise from a read error. This chain connects TRBV7-9 to TRBJ2-5; 10 bases match TRBD1. This CDR3 is 16 amino acids long. Germline V CDR1 and CDR2: SEHNR, FQNEAQ (reference sequence). The CDR3 sequence: CASSPRPGQGEDTQYF. As DNA, the CDR3 is TGTGCCAGCAGCCCGCGCCCCGGACAGGGGGAAGACACCCAGTACTTC.

This rearrangement joins TRBV7-9 to TRBJ2-3; D is perhaps TRBD1 (6 bases). This CDR3 spans 14 amino acids. The germline CDR1 and CDR2 sequences are SEHNR and FQNEAQ (reference sequence). The ends were cut back, 5 bases at V and 1 base at J, with 10 bases in the middle. The CDR3 DNA follows: TGTGCCAGCAGCCGGGACATTCGCACAGATACGCAGTATTTT. Translated, it gives CASSRDIRTDTQYF.

The chain couples TRBV7-2 to TRBJ2-7; no firm D call. Trimming removed 2 bases from V and 2 bases from J, with 10 bases in between. Germline V gives CDR1 SGHTA, CDR2 FQGNSA. The CDR3 extends over 14 amino acids. The CDR3 DNA follows: TGTGCCAGCAGCTTACAAGGAACCACCTACGAGCAGTACTTC. Its protein is CASSLQGTTYEQYF. Based on the CDR3 plus reference TRBV7-2 and TRBJ2-7, the full variable domain is GAGVSQSPSNKVTEKGKDVELRCDPISGHTALYWYRQSLGQGLEFLIYFQGNSAPDKSGLPSDRFSAERTGGSVSTLTIQRTQQEDSAVYLCASSLQGTTYEQYFGPGTRLTVT.

V gene TRBV9 combines with J gene TRBJ2-3; possible D gene TRBD2, 5 bases. The germline gives CDR1 SGDLS, CDR2 YYNGEE. This CDR3 region has 15 residues. With 1 base removed from V and 8 bases from J, the gap between germline ends came to 17 bases. CDR3 bases: TGTGCCAGCAGCGTACAAGCCGCCGAGGGATCTACGCAGTATTTT. It codes for CASSVQAAEGSTQYF.